The next 18 T cell receptor beta chains were all read from a single sample in a study of cytomegalovirus exposure and HLA in healthy donors. Primers for the PCR totalled 60 Vbeta and 13 Jbeta. Assay used: immunoSEQ multiplex PCR; TCRdb lists only in-frame clones, some missing. The table includes some 150,000 clones, approximately 70% detected once. Input material: PBMCs. The receptors were gathered from a human donor in good health.

The chain combines TRBV29-1 with TRBJ2-5, with 7 bases that match TRBD1. Near its end, the DNA agrees better with TRBJ2-7, so the J call may be wrong. The CDR3 totals 14 residues. Germline V lookup: CDR1 SQVTM, CDR2 ANQGSEA. Here the CDR3 reads CSVDSPGGIYEQYF. In DNA, the CDR3 is TGCAGCGTTGACTCTCCAGGGGGTATCTACGAGCAGTACTTC.

V and J are TRBV7-9 and TRBJ1-2; 8 bases are shared with TRBD1. The CDR3 loop spans 13 amino acids. Looked up from germline, CDR1 is SEHNR and CDR2 is FQNEAQ (reference sequence). Trimming at V came to 4 bases and at J to 8 bases, leaving 6 bases not matched to a gene. For the CDR3, the DNA is TGTGCCAGCAGCTCGGGACAGGTACAGGGCTACACCTTC. Protein product: CASSSGQVQGYTF.

Remarks on this clone: One end of the junction does not line up with germline, which may come from a read error. The chain joins TRBV6-5 to TRBJ1-1, with D possibly TRBD1 on 5 matching bases. The CDR3 contains 12 residues. Germline V gene data show CDR1 as MNHEY and CDR2 as SVGAGI. For the CDR3, the DNA is TGTGCCAGCAGTTACTCAGGCAGGGAAGCTCTCTTT. Translating gives CASSYSGREALF.

The count of this clone is one. The chain carries TRBV2 and TRBJ1-2, with TRBD1 identical over 8 bases. The J segment lost 5 bases and the V segment lost 7 bases, leaving 6 bases of the junction unmatched. The CDR3 is 13 residues long. The germline V gene encodes CDR1 SNHLY and CDR2 FYNNEI. As DNA, the CDR3 is TGTGCCAGCACTCAGGGGGCTGGGTATGGCTACACCTTC. Amino acids: CASTQGAGYGYTF.

This clone was recorded once. This chain uses TRBV5-4 with TRBJ2-3, with TRBD1 matching over 10 bases. The CDR3 covers 17 residues. V dropped 0 bases and J dropped 5; count of bases not matched to a gene: 9. Germline V lookup: CDR1 SGHNT, CDR2 YYREEE (reference sequence). For the CDR3, the DNA is TGTGCCAGCAGCTTGGATTTGGACAGGGGGTCGGTAGATACGCAGTATTTT. It yields the protein CASSLDLDRGSVDTQYF.

Turning to this clone: A junction boundary mismatches the germline segment, possibly from a read error. The identical CDR3 is also encoded by other nucleotide sequences in the sample. The chain uses TRBV7-7 and TRBJ2-1; no definite D call. From germline, CDR1 is SSHAT and CDR2 FNYEAQ (reference sequence). This CDR3 has 13 residues. The CDR3 sequence: CASSQNRDNEQFF. In DNA form, the CDR3 reads TGTGCTAGCAGTCAAAACCGGGACAATGAGCAGTTCTTC.

The chain is built from TRBV6-6 and TRBJ1-5; tentatively, D is TRBD1 (5 bases). V was trimmed by 7 bases and J by 1 base, leaving 11 bases between them. This CDR3 region has 14 residues. CDR1 is MNHNY, CDR2 SVGAGI, per germline (reference sequence). The DNA of the CDR3 is TGTGCCAGCACCACTGGACAAAGCAATCAGCCCCAGCATTTT. This translates into CASTTGQSNQPQHF.

CDR3 sequence reads: CASSPPMGGGTDTQYF. The CDR3 nucleotides are TGCGCCAGCAGCCCTCCGATGGGCGGGGGGACAGATACGCAGTATTTT. The V gene is TRBV4-1, the J gene TRBJ2-3, with 8 bases that match TRBD2. This CDR3 has 16 residues. V dropped 4 bases and J dropped 3; count of bases not matched to a gene: 9. Per germline, CDR1 MGHRA and CDR2 YSYEKL.

The chain joins TRBV4-1 to TRBJ1-4; TRBD1 aligns across 12 bases. V dropped 1 base and J dropped 3; count of bases not matched to a gene: 3. In germline, CDR1 is MGHRA, CDR2 YSYEKL. The CDR3 consists of 17 residues. CDR3 sequence: CASSQVGQGAANEKLFF. CDR3 nucleotides: TGCGCCAGCAGCCAAGTGGGACAGGGGGCGGCTAATGAAAAACTGTTTTTT.

The chain is built from TRBV6-6 and TRBJ2-7; 7 nucleotides agree with TRBD1. Trimming removed 6 bases from V and 4 bases from J; junction bases left unmatched: 15. The CDR3 extends over 16 amino acids. Germline V gene sequence: CDR1 MNHNY, CDR2 SVGAGI (reference sequence). CDR3 sequence: CASSTLPGTELYEQYF. The CDR3 nucleotides are TGTGCCAGCAGCACACTTCCCGGGACAGAGTTATACGAGCAGTACTTC.

This clone turned up a few times. The genes are TRBV7-6 and TRBJ2-7; 8 bases are shared with TRBD2. Germline-derived CDR1 and CDR2 are SGHVS and FNYEAQ. This CDR3 has 15 residues. Trimming cost V 6 bases and J 4 bases; bases outside gene matches: 11. This CDR3 is CASSPASGGGYEQYF. For the CDR3, the DNA is TGTGCCAGCAGTCCCGCCTCGGGCGGGGGGTACGAGCAGTACTTC. The full variable domain, its missing parts supplied by reference TRBV7-6 and TRBJ2-7, is GAGVSQSPRYKVTKRGQDVALRCDPISGHVSLYWYRQALGQGPEFLTYFNYEAQQDKSGLPNDRFSAERPEGSISTLTIQRTEQRDSAMYRCASSPASGGGYEQYFGPGTRLTVT.

The V gene is TRBV18, the J gene TRBJ1-1, with TRBD1 identical over 7 bases. This CDR3 contains 16 residues. With V trimmed by 3 bases and J by 3 bases, 10 bases remained unmatched. Germline V gene data show CDR1 as KGHSH and CDR2 as LQKENI. The CDR3, as DNA: TGTGCCAGCTCACCTACCGTAGGGGGCTCGGACACTGAAGCTTTCTTT. Its translation: CASSPTVGGSDTEAFF. The variable domain in full, with the rest retrieved from reference TRBV18 and TRBJ1-1, is NAGVMQNPRHLVRRRGQEARLRCSPMKGHSHVYWYRQLPEEGLKFMVYLQKENIIDESGMPKERFSAEFPKEGPSILRIQQVVRGDSAAYFCASSPTVGGSDTEAFFGQGTRLTVV.

CDR3 residues: CASSPLGSAGGLYEQYF. The CDR3 DNA reads as TGTGCCAGCAGTCCCTTGGGTTCGGCGGGGGGGCTCTACGAGCAGTACTTC. This rearrangement joins TRBV27 to TRBJ2-7, with 9 positions matching TRBD2. Germline values: CDR1 MNHEY, CDR2 SMNVEV (reference sequence). J gave up 3 bases and V 5 bases, and 14 bases lay outside the gene matches. The CDR3 runs 17 residues.

This clone was seen more than once but under ten times. This rearrangement joins TRBV7-3 to TRBJ2-1, with a possible D match to TRBD2 (6 bases). The CDR3 runs 16 residues. Germline CDR1 is SGHTA and CDR2 is FQGTGA. Deletions cut 1 base from V and 0 bases from J, with 10 bases between. The CDR3: CASSLRAGSSYNEQFF. The CDR3 DNA reads TGTGCCAGCAGCTTAAGGGCGGGGAGCTCCTACAATGAGCAGTTCTTC. Drawing the rest from reference TRBV7-3 and TRBJ2-1, the complete variable domain is GAGVSQTPSNKVTEKGKYVELRCDPISGHTALYWYRQSLGQGPEFLIYFQGTGAADDSGLPNDRFFAVRPEGSVSTLKIQRTERGDSAVYLCASSLRAGSSYNEQFFGPGTRLTVL.

About this clone: Other DNA sequences in this specimen translate into the identical CDR3. The gene calls are TRBV9 and TRBJ2-5; tentative D call: TRBD1 (6 bases). CDR3 length: 16 amino acids. V shed 3 bases and J shed 2 bases, with 17 bases lying between them. From germline, CDR1 is SGDLS and CDR2 YYNGEE. CDR3 amino acids: CASSAYSGTPQETQYF. The CDR3 bases are TGTGCCAGCAGCGCATACTCAGGGACACCTCAAGAGACCCAGTACTTC.

V is TRBV7-2 and J is TRBJ2-3; no firm D call. CDR3 length: 14 amino acids. Per germline, CDR1 SGHTA and CDR2 FQGNSA. The germline V and J ends were trimmed by 1 base and 6 bases, with 11 bases remaining between them. CDR3 DNA: TGTGCCAGCAGCTTAGATTCGAGCTCGGATACGCAGTATTTT. Amino acids: CASSLDSSSDTQYF.

This clone was observed a handful of times. The chain combines TRBV11-2 with TRBJ1-1; D is undetermined. Germline V gives CDR1 SGHAT, CDR2 FQNNGV. V was cut by 1 base and J by 2 bases, with 8 bases left in between. The CDR3 length is 14 residues. The CDR3 loop reads CASSLGRSNTEAFF. For the CDR3, the DNA is TGTGCCAGCAGCTTAGGACGGAGCAACACTGAAGCTTTCTTT.

This clone was counted only a few times. The V gene is TRBV5-6, the J gene TRBJ1-1; 9 bases line up with TRBD1. V lost 1 base, J lost 0 bases, and 7 bases stayed unmatched. Germline-derived CDR1 and CDR2 are SGHDT and YYEEEE. The CDR3 length is 17 residues. CDR3 sequence (DNA): TGTGCCAGCAGCTTGTTGGGACAGGGTCTCATGAACACTGAAGCTTTCTTT. Amino acids: CASSLLGQGLMNTEAFF.